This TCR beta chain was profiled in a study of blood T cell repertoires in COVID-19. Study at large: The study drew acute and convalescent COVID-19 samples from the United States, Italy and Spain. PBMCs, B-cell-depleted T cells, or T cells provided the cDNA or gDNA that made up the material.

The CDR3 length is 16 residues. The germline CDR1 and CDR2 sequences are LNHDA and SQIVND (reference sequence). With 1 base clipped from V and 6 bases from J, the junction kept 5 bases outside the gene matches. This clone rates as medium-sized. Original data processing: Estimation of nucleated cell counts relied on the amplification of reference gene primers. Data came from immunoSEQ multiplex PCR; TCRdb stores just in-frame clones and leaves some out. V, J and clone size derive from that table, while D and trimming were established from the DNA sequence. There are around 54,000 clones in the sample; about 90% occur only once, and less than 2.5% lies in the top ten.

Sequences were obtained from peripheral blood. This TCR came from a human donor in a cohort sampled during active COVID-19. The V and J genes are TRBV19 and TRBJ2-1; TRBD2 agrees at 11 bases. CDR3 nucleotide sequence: TGTGCCAGTAGTATAGGGTCTAGCGGGAGGTTCAATGAGCAGTTCTTC. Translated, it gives CASSIGSSGRFNEQFF.